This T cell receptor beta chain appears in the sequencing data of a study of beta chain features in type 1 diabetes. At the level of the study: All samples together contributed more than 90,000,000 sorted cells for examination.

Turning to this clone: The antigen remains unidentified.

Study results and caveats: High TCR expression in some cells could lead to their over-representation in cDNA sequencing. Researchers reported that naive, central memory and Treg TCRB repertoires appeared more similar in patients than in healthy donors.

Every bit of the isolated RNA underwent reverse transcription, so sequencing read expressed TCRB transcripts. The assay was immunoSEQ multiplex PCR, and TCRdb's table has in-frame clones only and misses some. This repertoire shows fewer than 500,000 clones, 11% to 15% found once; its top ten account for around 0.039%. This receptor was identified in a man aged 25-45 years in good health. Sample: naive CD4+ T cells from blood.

The chain's CDR3 is CASSQGLRQTDEQYF. DNA of the CDR3: TGCGCCAGCAGCCAAGGTTTGAGACAGACCGACGAGCAGTACTTC. The chain combines TRBV4-1 with TRBJ2-7, with D possibly matching TRBD1 (5 bases). There are 15 residues in the CDR3. Germline CDR1 is MGHRA and CDR2 is YSYEKL. Trimming shortened V by 1 base and J by 5 bases, and 15 bases separated the two germline ends.